Given below is one T cell receptor beta chain in context. Its antigen target is currently unknown. Base qualities are not provided; no much larger clone lies one nucleotide away. Libraries came from the immunoSEQ multiplex PCR assay. This is the immuneACCESS table as TCRdb keeps it, with only in-frame sequences that have V and J called. A part of the clones is gone; compared with another copy, unresolved V genes explain less than half, and the rest is unexplained. The sample includes more than 50,000 clones, with around 85% observed a single time. The top ten clonotypes cover nearly 5.5% of the sample. This specimen comes from a study of control samples from healthy donors and cancer patients (dated by TCRdb to the early 2020s). From cysteine to phenylalanine, the CDR3 is 14 amino acids long. Only the CDR3 DNA stays, 42 bases, in frame from base 1. CDR1 is given as GTSNPN and CDR2 as SVGIG, both from the germline V gene (reference sequence). After removal of 1 base from V and 7 bases from J, the junction retains 5 bases not matched to a gene.

Sequencing used blood. The sequence joins TRBV30 to TRBJ2-2, with 8 junctional bases fitting TRBD1. The receptor's source is a man between 40 and 49 years old in good health. Read as DNA, the sequence is TGTGCCTGGAGTGAGCACAGGGGGTTCGGGGAGCTGTTTTTT. Its coded protein is CAWSEHRGFGELFF.